A single sample gave rise to the 11 T cell receptor beta chains below, sequenced in a study of beta chain features in type 1 diabetes. General study points: Moderately but significantly shorter TCRB CDR3s were found in Type 1 diabetes patients in all four CD4+ subsets.

These receptors lack a known antigen. The entirety of the isolated RNA underwent reverse transcription, so expressed TCRB transcripts were sequenced. Assay: immunoSEQ multiplex PCR; the TCRdb copy retains only in-frame clones and omits some. The sample yields 85,000 to 110,000 clones, 25% to 35% seen once. The sample comprised central memory CD4+ T cells from blood. The receptors shown here come from a woman younger than 30 with type 1 diabetes.

CDR3 loop: CASSSDWTSGAGNEQFF. The CDR3 DNA sequence: TGTGCCAGCAGCTCCGACTGGACTAGCGGTGCGGGCAATGAGCAGTTCTTC. The chain uses TRBV7-2 and TRBJ2-1; the match to TRBD2 covers 10 bases. Trimming took 4 bases from V and 6 from J; bases not matched to a gene: 12. The CDR3 totals 17 residues. Germline CDR1 is SGHTA and CDR2 is FQGNSA.

This chain links TRBV4-3 with TRBJ2-2; D is possibly TRBD1 (7 bases). The V gene's germline CDR1 is LGHNA and CDR2 YSLEER. The CDR3 covers 19 residues. Trimming removed 0 bases at V and 5 bases at J, with 22 bases between. The CDR3 region is CASSQERRPGGRGTGELFF. The CDR3 DNA reads as TGCGCCAGCAGCCAAGAAAGACGACCAGGGGGGAGAGGGACCGGGGAGCTGTTTTTT.

The gene calls are TRBV10-1 and TRBJ2-7, with 10 nucleotides matching TRBD2. Trimming at V came to 5 bases and at J to 2 bases, leaving 15 bases not matched to a gene. CDR1 WNHNN and CDR2 SYGVQD come from the germline V gene (reference sequence). The CDR3 extends over 18 amino acids. CDR3 residues: CASSSNSGRIRVAYEQYV. The CDR3 bases are TGCGCCAGCAGTAGTAATAGCGGGAGGATCCGGGTCGCCTACGAGCAGTACGTC.

This chain connects TRBV18 to TRBJ2-1; the D is unclear. The CDR3 spans 11 residues. Per germline, CDR1 KGHSH and CDR2 LQKENI. Trimming pared 2 bases from V and 10 bases from J, leaving 6 bases between. CDR3: CASSPFEEQFF. CDR3 DNA sequence: TGTGCCAGCTCACCATTTGAGGAGCAGTTCTTC.

This clone has just a few counts. Other DNA sequences within the sample encode an identical CDR3. The genes are TRBV28 and TRBJ2-2; tentative D call: TRBD1 (6 bases). Germline CDR1 is MDHEN and CDR2 is SYDVKM. The V end was cut by 6 bases, the J end by 1 base, with 6 bases between. The CDR3 covers 13 residues. The CDR3 protein is CASRGQNTGELFF. The CDR3 nucleotides read TGTGCCAGCAGGGGACAGAACACCGGGGAGCTGTTTTTT.

The table lists this clone with a few counts. This rearrangement joins TRBV30 to TRBJ1-3; D call uncertain. Trimming removed 5 bases at V and 4 bases at J, with 9 bases between. The CDR3 has 12 amino acids. In germline, CDR1 is GTSNPN, CDR2 SVGIG (reference sequence). The CDR3 is CAWGSEGNTIYF. CDR3 coding DNA: TGTGCCTGGGGGAGCGAAGGAAACACCATATATTTT.

In its sample, this clone was seen a few times. This sequence joins TRBV28 and TRBJ2-1; 11 bases are shared with TRBD2. The ends lost 3 bases at V and 5 bases at J; junction bases unmatched: 6. CDR1 is MDHEN, CDR2 SYDVKM, per germline. The CDR3 is made up of 16 amino acids. CDR3 region: CASSLGGTSGNNEQFF. The CDR3 DNA reads TGTGCCAGCAGTTTGGGTGGGACTAGCGGAAACAATGAGCAGTTCTTC.

This clone has just a few counts. The genes are TRBV11-3 and TRBJ2-3; possibly TRBD2 for D (5 bases). CDR1 is SGHNT and CDR2 is YENEEA in the germline V gene. CDR3 length: 14 residues. The V end lost 5 bases, the J end lost 5 bases, and 14 bases lay between the germline ends. Here the CDR3 reads CASSLMSGEDTQYF. The CDR3 DNA follows: TGTGCCAGCAGCCTAATGTCCGGGGAAGATACGCAGTATTTT.

This chain joins TRBV30 and TRBJ1-1, with D possibly being TRBD1 (5 bases). Trimming took 7 bases from V and 6 from J, leaving 12 bases between them. The CDR3 loop spans 11 amino acids. Germline CDR1 GTSNPN, CDR2 SVGIG (reference sequence). In DNA, the CDR3 is TGTGCCTCTACCGGGACTGCTGAAGCTTTCTTT. Translation: CASTGTAEAFF.

The chain carries TRBV4-2 and TRBJ2-2; TRBD2 aligns across 12 bases. The junction had 4 bases not matched to a gene; V was cut back by 3 bases and J by 5 bases. Germline V gene sequence: CDR1 LGHNA, CDR2 YNFKEQ. The length of the CDR3 is 16 residues. In nucleotides, the CDR3 is TGTGCCAGCAGCCAGGGGACTAGCGGGTGGACCGGGGAGCTGTTTTTT. Translated: CASSQGTSGWTGELFF.

This rearrangement joins TRBV29-1 to TRBJ2-1; TRBD2 agrees at 11 bases. The CDR3 has 14 residues. V lost 7 bases and J lost 5; bases outside the gene matches: 7. CDR1 and CDR2 from the germline V gene are SQVTM and ANQGSEA. As DNA, the CDR3 is TGCAGCGCCTGGGTGACTAGCGGGGACAATGAGCAGTTCTTC. This sequence encodes CSAWVTSGDNEQFF.